The source of this TCR beta chain is a study of T cell responses to AZD1222 COVID-19 vaccine. TCRdb's copy holds only in-frame clones and misses some; the assay was immunoSEQ multiplex PCR. This table holds some 150,000 clones, roughly 86% found once. On this clone itself: An end of the junction differs from the germline gene, which may be a read error. Other DNA sequences in this specimen translate into the identical CDR3.

Here the sequenced sample was peripheral blood, taken 28 days after the second AZD1222 dose. The source of this sequence is an adult who received the AZD1222 COVID-19 vaccine.

The CDR3 DNA sequence: TGCGCCAGCAGTACTCCTAGGCGGAACACTGAAGCTTTCTTT. This encodes CASSTPRRNTEAFF. The rearrangement joins TRBV6-5 to TRBJ1-1; D not resolved. The CDR3 loop spans 14 amino acids. The germline CDR1 and CDR2 sequences are MNHEY and SVGAGI.